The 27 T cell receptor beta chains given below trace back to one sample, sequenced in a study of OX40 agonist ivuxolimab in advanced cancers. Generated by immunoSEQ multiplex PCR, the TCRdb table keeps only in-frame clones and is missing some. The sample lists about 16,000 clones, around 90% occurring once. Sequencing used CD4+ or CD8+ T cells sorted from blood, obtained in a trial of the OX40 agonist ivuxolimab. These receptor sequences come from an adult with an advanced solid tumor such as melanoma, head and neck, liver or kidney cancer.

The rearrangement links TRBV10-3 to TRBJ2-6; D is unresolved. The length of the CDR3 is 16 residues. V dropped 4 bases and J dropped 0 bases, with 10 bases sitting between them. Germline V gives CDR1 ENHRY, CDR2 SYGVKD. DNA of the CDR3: TGTGCCATCAGTGCTGAGCTCTACTCTGGGGCCAACGTCCTGACTTTC. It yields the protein CAISAELYSGANVLTF.

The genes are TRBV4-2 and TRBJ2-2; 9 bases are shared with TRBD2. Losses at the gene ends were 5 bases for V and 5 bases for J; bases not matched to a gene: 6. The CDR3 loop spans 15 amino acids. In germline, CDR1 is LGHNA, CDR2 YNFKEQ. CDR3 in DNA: TGTGCCAGCAGCTTTGCGGGAGGGGCTACCGGGGAGCTGTTTTTT. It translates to CASSFAGGATGELFF.

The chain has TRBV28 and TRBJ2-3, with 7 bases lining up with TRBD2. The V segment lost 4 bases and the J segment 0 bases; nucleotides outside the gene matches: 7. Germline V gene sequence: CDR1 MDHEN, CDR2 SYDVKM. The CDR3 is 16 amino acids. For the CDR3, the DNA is TGTGCCAGCAGTTCCCCGTCAGCGGGGAGCACAGATACGCAGTATTTT. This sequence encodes CASSSPSAGSTDTQYF.

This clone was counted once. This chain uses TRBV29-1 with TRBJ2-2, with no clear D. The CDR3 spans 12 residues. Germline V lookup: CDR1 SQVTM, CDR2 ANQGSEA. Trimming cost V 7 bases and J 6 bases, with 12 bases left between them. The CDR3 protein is CSALSGAGELFF. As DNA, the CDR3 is TGCAGCGCCCTGTCTGGTGCCGGGGAGCTGTTTTTT.

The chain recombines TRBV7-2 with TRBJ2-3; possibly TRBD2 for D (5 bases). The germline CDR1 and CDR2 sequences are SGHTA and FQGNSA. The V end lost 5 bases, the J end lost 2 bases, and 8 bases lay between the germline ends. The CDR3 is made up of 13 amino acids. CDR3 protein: CASSAGLTDTQYF. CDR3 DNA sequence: TGTGCCAGCAGCGCCGGACTCACAGATACGCAGTATTTT.

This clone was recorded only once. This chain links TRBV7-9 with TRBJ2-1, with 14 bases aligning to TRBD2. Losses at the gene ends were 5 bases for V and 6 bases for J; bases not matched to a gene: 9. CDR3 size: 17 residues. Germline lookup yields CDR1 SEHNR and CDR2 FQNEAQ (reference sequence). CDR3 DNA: TGTGCCAGCAGCCCGAGGACTAGCGGGAGGTGGGGCAATGAGCAGTTCTTC. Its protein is CASSPRTSGRWGNEQFF.

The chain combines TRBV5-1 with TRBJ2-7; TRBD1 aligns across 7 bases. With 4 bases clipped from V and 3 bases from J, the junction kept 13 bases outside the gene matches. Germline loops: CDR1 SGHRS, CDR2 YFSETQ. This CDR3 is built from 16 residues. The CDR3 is CASSQTWDSSFYEQYF. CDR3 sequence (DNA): TGCGCCAGCAGCCAAACCTGGGACAGCTCGTTCTACGAGCAGTACTTC.

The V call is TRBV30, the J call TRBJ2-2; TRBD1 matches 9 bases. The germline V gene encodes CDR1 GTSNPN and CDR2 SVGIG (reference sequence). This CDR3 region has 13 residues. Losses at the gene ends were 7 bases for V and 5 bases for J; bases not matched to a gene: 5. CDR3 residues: CASGQGITGELFF. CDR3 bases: TGTGCCTCGGGACAGGGAATAACCGGGGAGCTGTTTTTT. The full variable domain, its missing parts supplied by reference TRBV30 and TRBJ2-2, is SQTIHQWPATLVQPVGSPLSLECTVEGTSNPNLYWYRQAAGRGLQLLFYSVGIGQISSEVPQNLSASRPQDRQFILSSKKLLLSDSGFYLCASGQGITGELFFGEGSRLTVL.

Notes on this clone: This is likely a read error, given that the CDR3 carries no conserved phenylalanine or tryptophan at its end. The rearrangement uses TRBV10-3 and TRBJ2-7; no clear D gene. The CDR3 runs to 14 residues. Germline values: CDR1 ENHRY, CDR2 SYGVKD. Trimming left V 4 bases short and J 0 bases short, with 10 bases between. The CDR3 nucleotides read TGTGCCATCAGTGGTCCGGAGAGCTCCTACGAGCAGTACCTC. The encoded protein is CAISGPESSYEQYL.

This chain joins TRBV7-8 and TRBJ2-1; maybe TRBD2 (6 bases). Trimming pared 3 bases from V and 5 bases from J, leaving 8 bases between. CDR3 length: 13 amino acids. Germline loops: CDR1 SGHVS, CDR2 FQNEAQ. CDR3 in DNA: TGTGCCAGCAGCTTGGGACTTCACAATGAGCAGTTCTTC. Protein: CASSLGLHNEQFF.

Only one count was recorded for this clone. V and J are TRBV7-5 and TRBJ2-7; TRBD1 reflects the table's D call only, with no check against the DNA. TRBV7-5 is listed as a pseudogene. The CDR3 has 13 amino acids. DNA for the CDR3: TGTGCCAGCAGCTCGTGGACAGCCTACGAGCAGTACTTC. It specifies CASSSWTAYEQYF.

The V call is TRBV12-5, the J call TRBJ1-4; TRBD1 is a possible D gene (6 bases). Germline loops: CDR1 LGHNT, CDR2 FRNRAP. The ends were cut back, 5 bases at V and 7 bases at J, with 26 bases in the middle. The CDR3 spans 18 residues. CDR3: CASGPTGTLKDTFEKLFF. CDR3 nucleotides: TGTGCTAGTGGTCCCACAGGGACACTAAAAGATACCTTTGAAAAACTGTTTTTT.

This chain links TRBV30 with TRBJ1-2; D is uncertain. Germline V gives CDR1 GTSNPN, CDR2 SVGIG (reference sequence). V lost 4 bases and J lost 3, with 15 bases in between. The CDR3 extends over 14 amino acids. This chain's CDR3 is CAWTPLTGHYGYTF. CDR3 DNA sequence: TGTGCCTGGACCCCCCTGACCGGCCACTATGGCTACACCTTC.

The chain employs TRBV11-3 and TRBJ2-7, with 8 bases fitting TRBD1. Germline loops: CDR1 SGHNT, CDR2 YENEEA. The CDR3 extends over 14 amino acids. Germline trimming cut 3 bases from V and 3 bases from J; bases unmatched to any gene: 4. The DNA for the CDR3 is TGTGCCAGCAGCTTGGGGACAGGAGTCTACGAGCAGTACTTC. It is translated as CASSLGTGVYEQYF.

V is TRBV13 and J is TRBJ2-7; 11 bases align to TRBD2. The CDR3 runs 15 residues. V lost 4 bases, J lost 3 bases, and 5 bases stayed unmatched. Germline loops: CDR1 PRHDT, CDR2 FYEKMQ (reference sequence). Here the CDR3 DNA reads TGTGCCAGCAGCTCTGGACTAGCGGGTAACTACGAGCAGTACTTC. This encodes CASSSGLAGNYEQYF.

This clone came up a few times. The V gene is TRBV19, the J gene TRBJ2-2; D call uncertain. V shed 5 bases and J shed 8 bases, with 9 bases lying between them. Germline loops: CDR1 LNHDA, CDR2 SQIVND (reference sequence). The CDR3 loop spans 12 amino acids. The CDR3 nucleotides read TGTGCCAGTAGTGATGATTCGGGGGAGCTGTTTTTT. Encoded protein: CASSDDSGELFF.

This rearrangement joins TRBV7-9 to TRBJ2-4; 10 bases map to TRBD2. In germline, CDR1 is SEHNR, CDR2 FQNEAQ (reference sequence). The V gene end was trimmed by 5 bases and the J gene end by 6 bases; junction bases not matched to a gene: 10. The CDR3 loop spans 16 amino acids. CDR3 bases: TGTGCCAGCAGCGCCCGACTAGCGGGCGAGGGAAACATTCAGTACTTC. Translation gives CASSARLAGEGNIQYF.

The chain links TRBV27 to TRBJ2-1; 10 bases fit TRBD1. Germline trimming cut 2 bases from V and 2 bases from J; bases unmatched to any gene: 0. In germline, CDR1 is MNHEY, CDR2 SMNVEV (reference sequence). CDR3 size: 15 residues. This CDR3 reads CASSLGTGAYNEQFF. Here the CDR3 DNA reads TGTGCCAGCAGTTTAGGGACAGGGGCCTACAATGAGCAGTTCTTC.

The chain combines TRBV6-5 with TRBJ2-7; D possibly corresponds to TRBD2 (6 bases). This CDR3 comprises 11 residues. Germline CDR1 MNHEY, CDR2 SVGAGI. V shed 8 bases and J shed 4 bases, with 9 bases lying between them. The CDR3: CASRGTYEQYF. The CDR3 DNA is TGTGCCAGCCGTGGGACTTACGAGCAGTACTTC.

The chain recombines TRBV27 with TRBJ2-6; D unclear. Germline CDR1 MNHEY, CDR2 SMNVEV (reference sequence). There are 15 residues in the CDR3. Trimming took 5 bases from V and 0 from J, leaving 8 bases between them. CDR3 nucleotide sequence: TGTGCCAGCAGTCCTCGATTCTCTGGGGCCAACGTCCTGACTTTC. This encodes CASSPRFSGANVLTF.

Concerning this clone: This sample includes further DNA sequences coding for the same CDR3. CDR3 sequence (DNA): TGCGCCAGCAGCCAAGATTTTCATAATGAGCAGTTCTTC. The encoded protein is CASSQDFHNEQFF. The genes are TRBV5-2 and TRBJ2-1. TRBV5-2 is marked as a pseudogene. The length of the CDR3 is 13 residues.

The CDR3 DNA reads as TGTGCCAGCAGTTACCATAAGACGGTCTTTTGGGATACGCAGTATTTT. This sequence encodes CASSYHKTVFWDTQYF. The chain joins TRBV6-5 to TRBJ2-3; D call uncertain. Trimming took off 2 bases at V and 6 bases at J, with 18 bases between the two ends. The germline CDR1 and CDR2 sequences are MNHEY and SVGAGI. CDR3 length: 16 residues.

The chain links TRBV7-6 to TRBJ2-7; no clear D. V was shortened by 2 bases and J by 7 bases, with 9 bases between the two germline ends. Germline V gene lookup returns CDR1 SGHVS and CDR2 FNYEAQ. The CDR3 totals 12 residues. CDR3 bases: TGTGCCAGCAGCTTACGGCTGGGGGAGCAGTACTTC. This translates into CASSLRLGEQYF.

CDR3 region: CASSLKLNTEAFF. The CDR3, as DNA: TGTGCCAGCAGCTTAAAGTTGAACACTGAAGCTTTCTTT. The rearrangement links TRBV5-6 to TRBJ1-1; no definite D call. The CDR3 consists of 13 residues. Trimming cost V 2 bases and J 0 bases, with 5 bases left between them. The germline V gene encodes CDR1 SGHDT and CDR2 YYEEEE.

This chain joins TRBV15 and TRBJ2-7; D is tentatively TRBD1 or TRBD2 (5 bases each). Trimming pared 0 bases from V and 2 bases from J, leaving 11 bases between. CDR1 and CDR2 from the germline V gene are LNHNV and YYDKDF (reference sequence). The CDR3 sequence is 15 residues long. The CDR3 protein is CATSRDEGLPYEQYF. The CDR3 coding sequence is TGTGCCACCAGCAGAGATGAGGGGCTCCCCTACGAGCAGTACTTC.

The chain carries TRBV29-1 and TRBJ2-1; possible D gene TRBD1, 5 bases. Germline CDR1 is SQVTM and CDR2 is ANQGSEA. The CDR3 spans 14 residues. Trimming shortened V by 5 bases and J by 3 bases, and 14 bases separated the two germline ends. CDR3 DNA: TGCAGCGTTATTGGGGCGGACGGCTACAATGAGCAGTTCTTC. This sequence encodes CSVIGADGYNEQFF.

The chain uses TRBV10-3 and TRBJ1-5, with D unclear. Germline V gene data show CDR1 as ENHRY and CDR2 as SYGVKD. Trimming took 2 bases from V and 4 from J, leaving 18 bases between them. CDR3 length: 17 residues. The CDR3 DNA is TGTGCCATCAGTGAGGACGCGGACCTTTCAACAAATCAGCCCCAGCATTTT. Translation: CAISEDADLSTNQPQHF.